Detailed here is one TCR beta chain. In the source study's methods: By means of reference gene primer amplification, nucleated cell counts were estimated. Produced via immunoSEQ multiplex PCR; TCRdb's table is partial and in-frame only. D and trimming were read from the DNA, whereas the V and J calls and clone size are those reported in that table. Among 55,000 to 60,000 clones, over 75% were seen once, and the ten largest hold 4% to 5.5%. This sample was included in a study of blood T cell repertoires in COVID-19. Study overall: Donors in the United States, Italy and Spain gave samples during acute or convalescent COVID-19. Sample material is recorded as cDNA or gDNA derived from T cells, B-cell-depleted T cells, or PBMCs.

The germline CDR1 and CDR2 sequences are KGHDR and SFDVKD. After removal of 3 bases from V and 8 bases from J, the junction contained 8 bases not matched to a gene. This CDR3 has 14 amino acids. The chain is built from TRBV24-1 and TRBJ1-2; TRBD1 matches 7 bases. The sequencing sample was made of peripheral blood. The receptor comes from a man aged 35-49 years with active COVID-19. The CDR3 region has the DNA TGTGCCACCAGTGATACGGACAGGTGGGTGGGCTACACCTTC. Protein product: CATSDTDRWVGYTF.